Shown below are 25 T cell receptor beta chains from a single sample sequenced in a study of blood T cell repertoires in COVID-19. Using immunoSEQ multiplex PCR, the repertoire was profiled, and TCRdb retains in-frame clones only, with some absent. The table has 120,000 to 150,000 clones, 70% to 90% seen once. Sample: peripheral blood. The receptors derive from an older woman with COVID-19, enrolled during active disease.

The chain joins TRBV12-5 to TRBJ1-1; 7 bases are shared with TRBD1. CDR3 length: 19 amino acids. J was trimmed by 5 bases and V by 0 bases; bases with no gene match: 18. Germline-derived CDR1 and CDR2 are LGHNT and FRNRAP. CDR3 DNA sequence: TGTGCTAGTGGTTTGGTACTATTATCGGGCAGGGGGTACGGGACTGAAGCTTTCTTT. Encoded protein: CASGLVLLSGRGYGTEAFF.

J is TRBJ2-1 and V is TRBV20-1; 12 bases line up with TRBD2. V gave up 3 bases and J gave up 1 base; unmatched junction bases: 4. Germline V gene data show CDR1 as DFQATT and CDR2 as SNEGSKA (reference sequence). The CDR3 runs to 16 residues. The CDR3 is CSASPLAGGSYNEQFF. The CDR3 DNA reads TGCAGTGCTAGTCCCCTAGCGGGGGGGTCCTACAATGAGCAGTTCTTC.

This sequence joins TRBV28 and TRBJ1-1; tentative D call: TRBD1 (5 bases). Germline V gene sequence: CDR1 MDHEN, CDR2 SYDVKM. Trimming pared 3 bases from V and 12 bases from J, leaving 17 bases between. The CDR3 has 13 residues. The CDR3 DNA reads TGTGCCAGCAGTTTTTCCACCCAGGGAAACCCTTTCTTT. Protein product: CASSFSTQGNPFF.

The rearrangement links TRBV13 to TRBJ2-7; possibly TRBD1 for D (6 bases). Germline CDR1 and CDR2: PRHDT and FYEKMQ (reference sequence). The CDR3 consists of 13 residues. Trimming left V 3 bases short and J 4 bases short, with 10 bases between. Written as DNA, the CDR3 is TGTGCCAGCAGCTTTGGGGGCATTTACGAGCAGTACTTC. It encodes CASSFGGIYEQYF.

This clone was counted between two and nine times. V and J are TRBV19 and TRBJ1-5, with a tentative D call TRBD1 (5 bases). V shed 4 bases and J shed 1 base, with 11 bases lying between them. The CDR3 has 15 residues. Germline-derived CDR1 and CDR2 are LNHDA and SQIVND (reference sequence). The CDR3 nucleotides read TGTGCCAGTAGTAGCAGACAGTCAAGCAATCAGCCCCAGCATTTT. Amino acid sequence: CASSSRQSSNQPQHF.

The rearrangement links TRBV27 to TRBJ1-5; no reliable D call. The CDR3 has 15 amino acids. V lost 4 bases and J lost 5, with 15 bases in between. In germline, CDR1 is MNHEY, CDR2 SMNVEV (reference sequence). As DNA, the CDR3 is TGTGCCAGCAGTTACCGGGTCGACCCCTATCAGCCCCAGCATTTT. This translates into CASSYRVDPYQPQHF.

The table lists this clone with a few counts. The chain uses TRBV12-3 or TRBV12-4 and TRBJ1-1; weak D call: TRBD1 (6 bases). There are 12 residues in the CDR3. V dropped 3 bases and J dropped 9 bases, with 11 bases sitting between them. DNA for the CDR3: TGTGCCAGCAGTTTCCCCGGACAGAAAGCTTTCTTT. It specifies CASSFPGQKAFF.

This chain uses TRBV7-3 with TRBJ2-1; 8 nucleotides align to TRBD2. Germline V gene lookup returns CDR1 SGHTA and CDR2 FQGTGA. V lost 1 base, J lost 6 bases, and 2 bases stayed unmatched. The CDR3 sequence is 14 residues long. CDR3: CASSLSGGFNEQFF. DNA for the CDR3: TGTGCCAGCAGCTTAAGCGGGGGGTTCAATGAGCAGTTCTTC.

This clone was seen a few times. The V gene is TRBV2, the J gene TRBJ2-7; a possible D gene is TRBD2 (6 bases). V was cut by 6 bases and J by 4 bases, with 19 bases left in between. This CDR3 is built from 15 residues. Looked up from germline, CDR1 is SNHLY and CDR2 is FYNNEI. CDR3 nucleotide sequence: TGTGCCAGCAGGCAGGAGGGGTTCGGCGTTTACGAGCAGTACTTC. It specifies CASRQEGFGVYEQYF.

V gene TRBV5-1 combines with J gene TRBJ1-1, with 11 bases that match TRBD1. The germline V gene has CDR1 SGHRS and CDR2 YFSETQ. The CDR3 has 14 amino acids. With 3 bases clipped from V and 6 bases from J, the junction kept 4 bases outside the gene matches. CDR3 loop: CASSSGTGGSEAFF. CDR3 DNA: TGCGCCAGCAGCTCCGGGACAGGGGGGTCTGAAGCTTTCTTT.

The chain has TRBV7-2 and TRBJ2-5; 16 nucleotides match TRBD2. This CDR3 spans 18 amino acids. The germline gives CDR1 SGHTA, CDR2 FQGNSA. The ends lost 3 bases at V and 1 base at J; junction bases unmatched: 5. CDR3 nucleotides: TGTGCCAGCAGCTTGGCCGGGACTAGCGGGGGGGGCCAAGAGACCCAGTACTTC. It yields the protein CASSLAGTSGGGQETQYF.

The gene calls are TRBV3-1 (or the pseudogene TRBV3-2) and TRBJ2-3, with D possibly matching TRBD2 (7 bases). The CDR3 is 15 residues long. Germline V gene sequence: CDR1 LGHDT, CDR2 YNNKEL (reference sequence). Trimming removed 8 bases from V and 5 bases from J, with 20 bases in between. CDR3 protein: CASVILGGPEDTQYF. The CDR3 DNA sequence: TGTGCCAGCGTCATCCTGGGGGGGCCCGAAGATACGCAGTATTTT.

This chain uses TRBV6-5 with TRBJ1-2; possible D gene TRBD1, 5 bases. The CDR3 covers 15 residues. CDR1 and CDR2 from the germline V gene are MNHEY and SVGAGI. V was trimmed by 0 bases and J by 4 bases, leaving 12 bases between them. The CDR3 DNA reads TGTGCCAGCAGTTACTCGGAGGGGTCGGGCTATGGCTACACCTTC. It is translated as CASSYSEGSGYGYTF.

V and J are TRBV10-3 and TRBJ2-1, with TRBD1 matching 7 bases. V lost 4 bases, J lost 5 bases, and 11 bases stayed unmatched. The CDR3 is 16 amino acids. Germline V lookup: CDR1 ENHRY, CDR2 SYGVKD. CDR3 nucleotides: TGTGCCATCAGTGCCCGAACAGGGGAAGGAAACAATGAGCAGTTCTTC. Its protein is CAISARTGEGNNEQFF.

This sequence joins TRBV6-6 and TRBJ1-1, with 7 bases matching TRBD1. Looked up from germline, CDR1 is MNHNY and CDR2 is SVGAGI (reference sequence). The junction had 9 bases not matched to a gene; V was cut back by 6 bases and J by 5 bases. This CDR3 region has 14 residues. DNA for the CDR3: TGTGCCAGCAGCCACACCCGACAGGGAACTGAAGCTTTCTTT. Its translation is CASSHTRQGTEAFF.

This clone was seen a single time. The V call is TRBV6-5, the J call TRBJ2-7, with D possibly being TRBD1 (7 bases). Germline lookup yields CDR1 MNHEY and CDR2 SVGAGI. V was shortened by 6 bases and J by 2 bases, with 14 bases between the two germline ends. The CDR3 runs 14 residues. The CDR3 loop is CASRRDSRTYEQYF. The DNA of the CDR3 is TGTGCCAGCAGGCGGGACAGCCGGACCTACGAGCAGTACTTC.

The rearrangement links TRBV7-9 to TRBJ1-2, with D perhaps matching TRBD1 (5 bases). V was trimmed by 5 bases and J by 8 bases, leaving 12 bases between them. Germline loops: CDR1 SEHNR, CDR2 FQNEAQ (reference sequence). The CDR3 is 12 amino acids. CDR3 loop: CASSLDSSGYTF. CDR3 nucleotide sequence: TGTGCCAGCAGCCTCGACAGTTCCGGCTACACCTTC.

The DNA for the CDR3 is TGTGCCAGCAGGGCGGGGTCTGGGGCCAACGTCCTGACTTTC. This gives the protein CASRAGSGANVLTF. V usage is TRBV6-5 and J usage is TRBJ2-6, with D possibly being TRBD2 (6 bases). Trimming shortened V by 6 bases and J by 1 base, and 7 bases separated the two germline ends. The CDR3 is 14 amino acids. Germline lookup yields CDR1 MNHEY and CDR2 SVGAGI.

This clone was seen a single time. CDR3 in amino acids: CASSLVSGENYGYTF. The CDR3 bases are TGTGCCAGCAGCTTAGTGTCGGGGGAGAACTATGGCTACACCTTC. The rearrangement uses TRBV7-9 and TRBJ1-2; tentatively, D is TRBD1 (5 bases). This CDR3 has 15 residues. Trimming stripped 1 base from V and 2 bases from J, with 11 bases between. The germline V gene encodes CDR1 SEHNR and CDR2 FQNEAQ (reference sequence).

The V and J genes are TRBV19 and TRBJ2-3, with TRBD2 matching 16 bases. Germline CDR1 reads LNHDA; CDR2 reads SQIVND (reference sequence). Trimming cost V 3 bases and J 3 bases; bases outside gene matches: 3. The CDR3 sequence is 17 residues long. CDR3 amino acids: CASSMGLAGGPTDTQYF. DNA of the CDR3: TGTGCCAGTAGTATGGGACTAGCGGGGGGGCCGACAGATACGCAGTATTTT.

The chain uses TRBV4-2 and TRBJ2-5, with TRBD2 identical over 13 bases. V lost 4 bases to trimming and J lost 2 bases; unmatched junction nucleotides: 13. Germline V gives CDR1 LGHNA, CDR2 YNFKEQ. The CDR3 covers 19 residues. In DNA, the CDR3 is TGTGCCAGCAGCCCATCCAGGACTAGCGGGGGAGACCCACAAGAGACCCAGTACTTC. The encoded protein is CASSPSRTSGGDPQETQYF.

The chain joins TRBV28 to TRBJ1-3; D unclear. CDR1 MDHEN and CDR2 SYDVKM come from the germline V gene. V was trimmed by 6 bases and J by 1 base, leaving 10 bases between them. CDR3 size: 14 residues. As DNA, the CDR3 is TGTGCCAGCAGGGGGAGTGGGTCTGGAAACACCATATATTTT. It codes for CASRGSGSGNTIYF.

This chain links TRBV3-1 (or the pseudogene TRBV3-2) with TRBJ1-1; a weak D match, TRBD1 (6 bases). This CDR3 contains 14 residues. Germline CDR1 is LGHDT and CDR2 is YNNKEL (reference sequence). Trimming shortened V by 2 bases and J by 8 bases, and 15 bases separated the two germline ends. CDR3 sequence (DNA): TGTGCCAGCAGCCAAACAGGGTTCCTTGCCGAAGCTTTCTTT. Encoded protein: CASSQTGFLAEAFF.

This chain connects TRBV7-3 to TRBJ2-5, with 8 bases that match TRBD1. With V trimmed by 4 bases and J by 5 bases, 9 bases remained unmatched. There are 15 residues in the CDR3. The germline V gene encodes CDR1 SGHTA and CDR2 FQGTGA. CDR3 nucleotide sequence: TGTGCCAGCAGCTCTACGACAGGGGCTGGGGAGACCCAGTACTTC. Translation gives CASSSTTGAGETQYF.

The V gene is TRBV18, the J gene TRBJ1-2; possible D gene TRBD1, 5 bases. This CDR3 has 16 residues. Germline V CDR1 and CDR2: KGHSH, LQKENI. Trimming removed 3 bases at V and 1 base at J, with 15 bases between. In nucleotides, the CDR3 is TGTGCCAGCTCACCTCTGGGGCTCTATATTAACTATGGCTACACCTTC. Translated, it gives CASSPLGLYINYGYTF.